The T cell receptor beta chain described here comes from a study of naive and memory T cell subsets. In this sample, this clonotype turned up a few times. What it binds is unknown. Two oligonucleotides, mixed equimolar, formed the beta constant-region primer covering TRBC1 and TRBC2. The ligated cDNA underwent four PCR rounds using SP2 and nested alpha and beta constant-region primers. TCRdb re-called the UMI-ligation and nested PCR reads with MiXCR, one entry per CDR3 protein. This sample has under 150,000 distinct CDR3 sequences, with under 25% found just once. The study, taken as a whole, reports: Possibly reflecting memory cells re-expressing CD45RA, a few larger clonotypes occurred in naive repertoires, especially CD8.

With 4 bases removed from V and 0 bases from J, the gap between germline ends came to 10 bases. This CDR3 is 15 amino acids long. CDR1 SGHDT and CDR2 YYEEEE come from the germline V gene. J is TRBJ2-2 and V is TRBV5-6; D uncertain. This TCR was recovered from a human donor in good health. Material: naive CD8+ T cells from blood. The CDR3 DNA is TGTGCCAGCAGCCCGCGAAGATCGAACACCGGGGAGCTGTTTTTT. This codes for CASSPRRSNTGELFF.